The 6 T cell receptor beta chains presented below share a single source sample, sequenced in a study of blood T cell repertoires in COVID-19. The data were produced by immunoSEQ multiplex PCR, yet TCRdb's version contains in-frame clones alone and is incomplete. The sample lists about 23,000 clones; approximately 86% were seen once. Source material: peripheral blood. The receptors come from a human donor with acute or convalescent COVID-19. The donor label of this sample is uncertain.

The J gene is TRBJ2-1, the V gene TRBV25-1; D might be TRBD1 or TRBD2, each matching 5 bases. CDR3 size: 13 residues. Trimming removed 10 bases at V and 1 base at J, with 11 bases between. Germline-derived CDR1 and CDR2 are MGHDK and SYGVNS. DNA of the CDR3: TGTGCCACCAGGGAGAGTTCCTACAATGAGCAGTTCTTC. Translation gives CATRESSYNEQFF. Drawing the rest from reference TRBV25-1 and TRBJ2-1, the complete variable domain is EADIYQTPRYLVIGTGKKITLECSQTMGHDKMYWYQQDPGMELHLIHYSYGVNSTEKGDLSSESTVSRIRTEHFPLTLESARPSHTSQYLCATRESSYNEQFFGPGTRLTVL.

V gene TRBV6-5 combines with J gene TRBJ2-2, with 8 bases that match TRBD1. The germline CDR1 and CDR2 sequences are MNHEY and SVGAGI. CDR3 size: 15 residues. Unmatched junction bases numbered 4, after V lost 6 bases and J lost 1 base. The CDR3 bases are TGTGCCAGCAGCCTCGGACAGGGGAACACCGGGGAGCTGTTTTTT. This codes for CASSLGQGNTGELFF.

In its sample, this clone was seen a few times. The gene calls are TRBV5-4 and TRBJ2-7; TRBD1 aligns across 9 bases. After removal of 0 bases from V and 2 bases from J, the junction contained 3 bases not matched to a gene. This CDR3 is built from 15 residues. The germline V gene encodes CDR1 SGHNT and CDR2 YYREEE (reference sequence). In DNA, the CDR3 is TGTGCCAGCAGCTTGGGCGGGACAGGGACCTACGAGCAGTACTTC. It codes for CASSLGGTGTYEQYF. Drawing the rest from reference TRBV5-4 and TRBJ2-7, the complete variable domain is ETGVTQSPTHLIKTRGQQVTLRCSSQSGHNTVSWYQQALGQGPQFIFQYYREEENGRGNFPPRFSGLQFPNYSSELNVNALELDDSALYLCASSLGGTGTYEQYFGPGTRLTVT.

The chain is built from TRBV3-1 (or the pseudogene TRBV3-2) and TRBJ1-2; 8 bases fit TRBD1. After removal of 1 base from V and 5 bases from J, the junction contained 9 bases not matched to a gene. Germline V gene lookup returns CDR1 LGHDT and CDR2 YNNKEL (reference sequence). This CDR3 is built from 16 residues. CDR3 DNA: TGTGCCAGCAGCCAAGTCCCGGACAGGGCAGGGTATGGCTACACCTTC. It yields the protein CASSQVPDRAGYGYTF.

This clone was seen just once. CDR3 nucleotides: TGTGCCAGCAGCCCTGGGGTTAGCGGGGTCGCTAAGAATGAGCAGTTCTTC. It translates to CASSPGVSGVAKNEQFF. The gene calls are TRBV21-1 and TRBJ2-1; the table calls TRBD2, which could not be checked here. TRBV21-1 is shown as a pseudogene. The CDR3 runs to 17 residues.

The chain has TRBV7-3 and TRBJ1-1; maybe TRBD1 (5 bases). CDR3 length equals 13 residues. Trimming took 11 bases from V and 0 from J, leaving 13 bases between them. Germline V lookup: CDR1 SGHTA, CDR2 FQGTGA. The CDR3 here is CASKGQVNTEAFF. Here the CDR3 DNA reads TGTGCCTCTAAAGGACAAGTGAACACTGAAGCTTTCTTT.